This TCR beta chain was found in a study of cytomegalovirus exposure and HLA in healthy donors. Study-level points and caveats: Earlier analysis looked at TCR beta V segments, and most were productive about 87% or about 30% of the time. What a later analysis showed was that several of the most significant clusters appeared linked to common viral pathogens. The listing of roughly 160 TCR beta chains classed them as cytomegalovirus-associated.

Details on this clone: The antigen is not known.

Use of 60 Vbeta and 13 Jbeta primers characterized the PCR. Clones were read by immunoSEQ multiplex PCR, and TCRdb kept only the in-frame ones, dropping some. The sample consists of about 90,000 clones, 62% of them appearing once. The germline V gene encodes CDR1 MNHNY and CDR2 SVGAGI (reference sequence). The CDR3 spans 13 residues. V lost 0 bases to trimming and J lost 7 bases; unmatched junction nucleotides: 2. This sequence was found in a woman aged 25 to 45 in good health and CMV-seropositive. The chain uses TRBV6-6 and TRBJ1-1, with 7 bases matching TRBD1. Material: PBMCs. CDR3 sequence (DNA): TGTGCCAGCAGTTACTCGAGGGGGCGTGAAGCTTTCTTT. Translation gives CASSYSRGREAFF.